Listed below are T cell receptor beta chains from one sample, sequenced in a study of CD8 T cells in Susac syndrome. Via MiXCR, TCRdb re-called the immunoSEQ multiplex PCR reads, giving one row per CDR3 protein. The sample carries roughly 200,000 distinct CDR3 sequences, 91% recorded once. The sample comprised CD4+ T cells from PBMCs. The receptors were sampled from a human donor with Susac syndrome. Each CDR3 is given with its conserved first and last residue. The D gene is left open where the match is weak. The size field is filled for only some rows; it gives once, few, many or a size class.

j_gene: TRBJ2-7; d_gene: TRBD1; v_gene: TRBV6-5; abundance: -; CDR3nt: TGTGCCAGCAGTTACAAGGGGACAGGTTCCTACGAGCAGTACTTC; CDR3aa: CASSYKGTGSYEQYF
j_gene: TRBJ2-1; d_gene: -; v_gene: TRBV6-1; abundance: -; CDR3nt: TGTGCCAGCAGCACAGGGTCACATGAGCAGTTCTTC; CDR3aa: CASSTGSHEQFF
j_gene: TRBJ2-2; d_gene: TRBD2; v_gene: TRBV7-9; abundance: -; CDR3nt: TGTGCCAGCACCCACTTAGCGGGGGTCGGCGGGGAGCTGTTTTTT; CDR3aa: CASTHLAGVGGELFF
j_gene: TRBJ2-7; d_gene: -; v_gene: TRBV28; abundance: -; CDR3nt: TGTGCCACCAGAAAGACTCTCGCCTACGAGCAGTACTTC; CDR3aa: CATRKTLAYEQYF
j_gene: TRBJ2-5; d_gene: -; v_gene: TRBV2; abundance: -; CDR3nt: TGTGCCAGCACGGGGCGACAAGAGACCCAGTACTTC; CDR3aa: CASTGRQETQYF
j_gene: TRBJ2-1; d_gene: TRBD1; v_gene: TRBV28; abundance: -; CDR3nt: TGTGCCAGCAGTCGGGACAGCAGCCGCTACAATGAGCAGTTCTTC; CDR3aa: CASSRDSSRYNEQFF
j_gene: TRBJ2-5; d_gene: TRBD1; v_gene: TRBV11-2; abundance: -; CDR3nt: TGTGCCAGCAGCTTTTCCGGGACAGGGGGCGAGACCCAGTACTTC; CDR3aa: CASSFSGTGGETQYF
j_gene: TRBJ2-7; d_gene: -; v_gene: TRBV5-1; abundance: few; CDR3nt: TGCGCCAGCAGCTCGCCAAGTAACTCCTACGAGCAGTACTTC; CDR3aa: CASSSPSNSYEQYF
j_gene: TRBJ2-1; d_gene: TRBD2; v_gene: TRBV3-1; abundance: -; CDR3nt: TGTGCCAGCAGCCAAGAAAGCGGGAGTTGGAATGAGCAGTTCTTC; CDR3aa: CASSQESGSWNEQFF
j_gene: TRBJ2-7; d_gene: -; v_gene: TRBV28; abundance: -; CDR3nt: TGTGCCAGCAGTTTCAGTTATCAAGCCTACGAGCAGTACTTC; CDR3aa: CASSFSYQAYEQYF
j_gene: TRBJ2-1; d_gene: -; v_gene: TRBV18; abundance: -; CDR3nt: TGTGCCAGCTCACCCAGGGTTTTTAATGAGCAGTTCTTC; CDR3aa: CASSPRVFNEQFF
j_gene: TRBJ2-1; d_gene: -; v_gene: TRBV28; abundance: -; CDR3nt: TGTGCCAGCAGTTTCAACCCGGGACGGGAGACTTACAATGAGCAGTTCTTC; CDR3aa: CASSFNPGRETYNEQFF
j_gene: TRBJ1-1; d_gene: -; v_gene: TRBV29-1; abundance: -; CDR3nt: TGCAGCGTTGCTAGGGGAGGCCTTGAAGCTTTCTTT; CDR3aa: CSVARGGLEAFF
j_gene: TRBJ2-3; d_gene: -; v_gene: TRBV6-5; abundance: -; CDR3nt: TGTGCCAGCAGTTACAGGGATAGGACAGATACGCAGTATTTT; CDR3aa: CASSYRDRTDTQYF
j_gene: TRBJ2-7; d_gene: TRBD2; v_gene: TRBV2; abundance: -; CDR3nt: TGTGCCAGCACCCCGGGACTAGCGGGTTCCTACGAGCAGTACTTC; CDR3aa: CASTPGLAGSYEQYF
j_gene: TRBJ2-1; d_gene: TRBD2; v_gene: TRBV11-1; abundance: -; CDR3nt: TGTGCCAGCAGCTTAGGAGGTAGCGGGAGGTGGAATGAGCAGTTCTTC; CDR3aa: CASSLGGSGRWNEQFF
j_gene: TRBJ2-1; d_gene: TRBD1; v_gene: TRBV5-8; abundance: -; CDR3nt: TGTGCCAGCAGCTTAGGGGACAGCCACTACAATGAGCAGTTCTTC; CDR3aa: CASSLGDSHYNEQFF
j_gene: TRBJ1-4; d_gene: -; v_gene: TRBV19; abundance: -; CDR3nt: TGTGCCAGTAGTCCCGGGGCCAATAATGAAAAACTGTTTTTT; CDR3aa: CASSPGANNEKLFF
j_gene: TRBJ2-1; d_gene: TRBD2; v_gene: TRBV4-1; abundance: -; CDR3nt: TGCGCCAGCAGCCAAGATCCTCTCGCGGGGGGGCGGAATGAGCAGTTCTTC; CDR3aa: CASSQDPLAGGRNEQFF
j_gene: TRBJ2-5; d_gene: -; v_gene: TRBV6-5; abundance: -; CDR3nt: TGTGCCAGCAGTTTAACCGGGCTGACACAAGAGACCCAGTACTTC; CDR3aa: CASSLTGLTQETQYF
j_gene: TRBJ1-2; d_gene: -; v_gene: TRBV20-1; abundance: -; CDR3nt: TGCAGTGCTAGAGTAGCCCTCGTCGACTATGGCTACACCTTC; CDR3aa: CSARVALVDYGYTF
j_gene: TRBJ2-7; d_gene: -; v_gene: TRBV21-1; abundance: few; CDR3nt: TGTGCCAGCTCACTAGGGGAGGGCTACGAGCAGTACTTC; CDR3aa: CASSLGEGYEQYF
j_gene: TRBJ2-7; d_gene: TRBD1; v_gene: TRBV7-2; abundance: -; CDR3nt: TGTGCCAGCAGCCAGGGACAGGGTCCCTACGAGCAGTACTTC; CDR3aa: CASSQGQGPYEQYF
j_gene: TRBJ1-5; d_gene: TRBD1; v_gene: TRBV19; abundance: -; CDR3nt: TGTGCCAGTAGTATCCAAGCAGGGGGCCGACAGCCCCAGCATTTT; CDR3aa: CASSIQAGGRQPQHF
j_gene: TRBJ2-3; d_gene: -; v_gene: TRBV20-1; abundance: once; CDR3nt: TGCAGTGTCCCGGCGGGGCGAGATACGCAGTATTTT; CDR3aa: CSVPAGRDTQYF
j_gene: TRBJ2-3; d_gene: -; v_gene: TRBV5-1; abundance: -; CDR3nt: TGCGCCAGCAGCTTGGGTTGGCTATCAAGCACAGATACGCAGTATTTT; CDR3aa: CASSLGWLSSTDTQYF
j_gene: TRBJ2-5; d_gene: TRBD2; v_gene: TRBV7-2; abundance: -; CDR3nt: TGTGCCAGCAGCTTCAATAGCGGGGGGCGGGGAGAGACCCAGTACTTC; CDR3aa: CASSFNSGGRGETQYF
j_gene: TRBJ1-2; d_gene: -; v_gene: TRBV12-3/TRBV12-4; abundance: once; CDR3nt: TGTGCCAGCAGTTTAGACTTTTATGGCTACACCTTC; CDR3aa: CASSLDFYGYTF
j_gene: TRBJ2-7; d_gene: TRBD2; v_gene: TRBV5-1; abundance: -; CDR3nt: TGCGCCAGCAGCCCGGATGCGGGAGTCTCCTACGAGCAGTACTTC; CDR3aa: CASSPDAGVSYEQYF
j_gene: TRBJ1-4; d_gene: -; v_gene: TRBV6-1; abundance: -; CDR3nt: TGTGCCAGCAGTGGTCGAGGCAGGGTACTGGGGGCGAAACTGTTTTTT; CDR3aa: CASSGRGRVLGAKLFF
j_gene: TRBJ1-2; d_gene: -; v_gene: TRBV12-3/TRBV12-4; abundance: -; CDR3nt: TGTGCCAGCAGTCAGGGAACTAACTATGGCTACACCTTC; CDR3aa: CASSQGTNYGYTF
j_gene: TRBJ2-7; d_gene: TRBD2; v_gene: TRBV3-1; abundance: -; CDR3nt: TGTGCCAGCAGCCCAGCGGGACGGGGTTACGAGCAGTACTTC; CDR3aa: CASSPAGRGYEQYF
j_gene: TRBJ2-1; d_gene: TRBD2; v_gene: TRBV18; abundance: -; CDR3nt: TGTGCCAGCTCACTATCGCGGGAGGGCCGCCGGAATGAGCAGTTCTTC; CDR3aa: CASSLSREGRRNEQFF
j_gene: TRBJ2-7; d_gene: TRBD2; v_gene: TRBV20-1; abundance: -; CDR3nt: TGCAGTGCTAGAGATCGACTAGCGGGGAGTTCTTACGAGCAGTACTTC; CDR3aa: CSARDRLAGSSYEQYF
j_gene: TRBJ1-3; d_gene: -; v_gene: TRBV3-1; abundance: -; CDR3nt: TGTGCCAGCAGCCAACAGAGAGGGGGTGGAAACACCATATATTTT; CDR3aa: CASSQQRGGGNTIYF
j_gene: TRBJ2-1; d_gene: -; v_gene: TRBV29-1; abundance: -; CDR3nt: TGCAGCGTTCGTGAAGGGTTAGCCGGAGGTAGGAAGCAGTTCTTC; CDR3aa: CSVREGLAGGRKQFF
j_gene: TRBJ1-3; d_gene: TRBD1; v_gene: TRBV7-6; abundance: -; CDR3nt: TGTGCCAGCAGCTTGGGACAGGGCGCAGACACCATATATTTT; CDR3aa: CASSLGQGADTIYF
j_gene: TRBJ2-7; d_gene: -; v_gene: TRBV4-1; abundance: -; CDR3nt: TGCGCCAGCAGCCGTATCGGGGCAGGGGCCGGTACGGAGCAGTACTTC; CDR3aa: CASSRIGAGAGTEQYF
j_gene: TRBJ2-1; d_gene: -; v_gene: TRBV28; abundance: -; CDR3nt: TGTGCCAGCCTCGGGACACTCAGGAGCTCCTACAATGAGCAGTTCTTC; CDR3aa: CASLGTLRSSYNEQFF
j_gene: TRBJ1-2; d_gene: -; v_gene: TRBV20-1; abundance: -; CDR3nt: TGCAGTGCCCCTCGGGACATTGTATACACCTTC; CDR3aa: CSAPRDIVYTF
j_gene: TRBJ1-5; d_gene: -; v_gene: TRBV2; abundance: -; CDR3nt: TGTGCCAGCAGTGTAGGCACTTACAATCAGCCCCAGCATTTT; CDR3aa: CASSVGTYNQPQHF
j_gene: TRBJ1-2; d_gene: -; v_gene: TRBV4-1; abundance: -; CDR3nt: TGCGCCAGCAGCCCTACAGGGACTAACTATGGCTACACCTTC; CDR3aa: CASSPTGTNYGYTF
j_gene: TRBJ2-3; d_gene: TRBD1; v_gene: TRBV6-5; abundance: -; CDR3nt: TGTGCCAGCAGTACAGGGGTGGGTAGCACAGATACGCAGTATTTT; CDR3aa: CASSTGVGSTDTQYF
j_gene: TRBJ1-3; d_gene: -; v_gene: TRBV4-1; abundance: -; CDR3nt: TGCGCCAGCAGCCTTCCACCATGGGGTTCTGGAAACACCATATATTTT; CDR3aa: CASSLPPWGSGNTIYF
j_gene: TRBJ2-3; d_gene: -; v_gene: TRBV29-1; abundance: -; CDR3nt: TGCAGCGTGGAAGCCGGGACTGTAGGCCAGCCGCAGTATTTT; CDR3aa: CSVEAGTVGQPQYF
j_gene: TRBJ2-7; d_gene: -; v_gene: TRBV2; abundance: -; CDR3nt: TGTGCCAGCAGTGGCCTCGCGCGAATATACGAGCAGTACTTC; CDR3aa: CASSGLARIYEQYF
j_gene: TRBJ2-1; d_gene: -; v_gene: TRBV2; abundance: -; CDR3nt: TGTGCCAGCAGTGAACGGGGAATCTACAATGAGCAGTTCTTC; CDR3aa: CASSERGIYNEQFF
j_gene: TRBJ2-5; d_gene: TRBD2; v_gene: TRBV5-1; abundance: -; CDR3nt: TGCGCCAGCAGCCCTGGGACTACCCAAGAGACCCAGTACTTC; CDR3aa: CASSPGTTQETQYF
j_gene: TRBJ2-7; d_gene: -; v_gene: TRBV9; abundance: -; CDR3nt: TGTGCCAGCAGCGCGAGGGGTACAGTCAACGAGCAGTACTTC; CDR3aa: CASSARGTVNEQYF
j_gene: TRBJ2-7; d_gene: -; v_gene: TRBV7-9; abundance: -; CDR3nt: TGTGCCAGCAGCCCACGGGACGGTAGCTCCTACGAGCAGTACTTC; CDR3aa: CASSPRDGSSYEQYF
j_gene: TRBJ2-3; d_gene: TRBD2; v_gene: TRBV5-1; abundance: -; CDR3nt: TGCGCCAGCAGCTTGGTGACTAGCGGTCCAGATACGCAGTATTTT; CDR3aa: CASSLVTSGPDTQYF
j_gene: TRBJ2-3; d_gene: -; v_gene: TRBV13; abundance: -; CDR3nt: TGTGCCAGCAGCCCGAGCTTCCGCACAGATACGCAGTATTTT; CDR3aa: CASSPSFRTDTQYF
j_gene: TRBJ2-3; d_gene: -; v_gene: TRBV28; abundance: -; CDR3nt: TGTGCCAGCCTTGCCGAAAATACGCAGTATTTT; CDR3aa: CASLAENTQYF
j_gene: TRBJ1-1; d_gene: -; v_gene: TRBV18; abundance: -; CDR3nt: TGTGCCAGCTCAAAGGAGGGGCACCCGAACACTGAAGCTTTCTTT; CDR3aa: CASSKEGHPNTEAFF
j_gene: TRBJ2-1; d_gene: TRBD2; v_gene: TRBV6-6; abundance: -; CDR3nt: TGTGCCAGCAGCAAACCGGGACTAGCGGAACAGAATGAGCAGTTCTTC; CDR3aa: CASSKPGLAEQNEQFF